This T cell receptor (beta chain) stems from a study of identical twins. Template switching created a universal primer site, and the cDNA included unique molecular identifiers. TCRdb re-analysed the 5' RACE reads in MiXCR, keeping a single row per CDR3 protein. The sample includes some 560,000 distinct CDR3 sequences, 9.6% of them seen just once. General study points: Abundant beta clonotypes from cord blood bore fewer insertions; memory repertoires lacked this pattern. Researchers reported excess low generation probability among twin-shared out-of-frame alpha sequences. Zero-insertion analyses might be partly confounded by invariant T cells like MAIT and iNKT.

Of note for this clonotype: Antigen specificity is unknown.

V shed 3 bases, J shed 6 bases, and the junction held 8 bases outside the gene matches. Germline assignment: CDR1 LGHNA and CDR2 YSLEER. The CDR3 spans 15 residues. These data were also reused for a study on yellow fever vaccine responses in identical twins.

The clonotype was recovered from a young woman in good health. The chain employs TRBV4-3 and TRBJ2-7; 10 nucleotides agree with TRBD2. Sequencing input: PBMCs. CDR3 sequence (DNA): TGCGCCAGCAGCCATAGTGCTAGCGGGAGCAGCGAGCAGTACTTC. Translated: CASSHSASGSSEQYF.